One sample yielded the 21 T cell receptor beta chains listed below, sequenced in a study of shared clonotypes between healthy human individuals. Sequencing used immunoSEQ multiplex PCR; TCRdb keeps in-frame clones, though not all of them. The table has about half a million clones, 79% seen once. Sequencing input: PBMCs. Source of these receptors: a woman between 35 and 50 years old in good health. Some clones in this sample may be carry-over from other donors' samples.

The chain combines TRBV6-6 with TRBJ2-7; the D is unclear. Looked up from germline, CDR1 is MNHNY and CDR2 is SVGAGI (reference sequence). The CDR3 runs to 13 residues. V was cut by 10 bases and J by 1 base, with 14 bases left in between. DNA for the CDR3: TGTGCCACCCAAAAGGACCGATCCTACGAGCAGTACTTC. Translation gives CATQKDRSYEQYF.

The DNA for the CDR3 is TGTGCCAGTAGTATCACGACAGGGGGCGCTGGCTACACCTTC. Its translation: CASSITTGGAGYTF. The chain recombines TRBV19 with TRBJ1-2; 10 bases line up with TRBD1. Germline V gene lookup returns CDR1 LNHDA and CDR2 SQIVND (reference sequence). V trimming: 3 bases; J trimming: 7 bases; junction bases outside the gene matches: 5. The CDR3 sequence is 14 residues long.

The chain recombines TRBV28 with TRBJ2-2; 11 bases agree with TRBD2. Germline-derived CDR1 and CDR2 are MDHEN and SYDVKM. The length of the CDR3 is 19 residues. The J segment lost 5 bases and the V segment lost 4 bases, leaving 15 bases of the junction unmatched. CDR3 DNA sequence: TGTGCCAGCAGTTCACCGGGACTAGCGGCCCGACCGGGAACCGGGGAGCTGTTTTTT. It specifies CASSSPGLAARPGTGELFF.

The chain combines TRBV28 with TRBJ2-3; TRBD2 is a possible D gene (6 bases). CDR3 length: 13 residues. Germline V CDR1 and CDR2: MDHEN, SYDVKM. V gave up 10 bases and J gave up 0 bases, with 11 bases separating them. CDR3: CATLEGSTDTQYF. The DNA of the CDR3 is TGTGCCACCTTGGAGGGTAGCACAGATACGCAGTATTTT. The whole variable domain, remainder taken from reference TRBV28 and TRBJ2-3, is DVKVTQSSRYLVKRTGEKVFLECVQDMDHENMFWYRQDPGLGLRLIYFSYDVKMKEKGDIPEGYSVSREKKERFSLILESASTNQTSMYLCATLEGSTDTQYFGPGTRLTVL.

This clone was counted between two and nine times. V usage is TRBV7-2 and J usage is TRBJ2-1, with TRBD2 matching over 13 bases. Germline V lookup: CDR1 SGHTA, CDR2 FQGNSA. This CDR3 has 17 amino acids. J was trimmed by 8 bases and V by 5 bases; bases with no gene match: 12. The CDR3 reads CASSASQLAGGPDEQFF. CDR3 nucleotide sequence: TGTGCCAGCAGCGCCTCACAACTAGCGGGAGGGCCAGATGAGCAGTTCTTC.

The chain combines TRBV4-3 with TRBJ2-7; tentative D call: TRBD2 (5 bases). V lost 0 bases and J 2 bases, leaving 11 bases between the germline ends. This CDR3 contains 15 residues. Germline loops: CDR1 LGHNA, CDR2 YSLEER. The CDR3 DNA is TGCGCCAGCAGCCAAGATCGAAATAGCGCCTACGAGCAGTACTTC. Translation: CASSQDRNSAYEQYF.

This clone was counted a single time. The V and J genes are TRBV5-1 and TRBJ2-5; the match to TRBD2 covers 9 bases. After removal of 0 bases from V and 0 bases from J, the junction contained 0 bases not matched to a gene. Germline V gene data show CDR1 as SGHRS and CDR2 as YFSETQ. The CDR3 length is 15 residues. CDR3 nucleotide sequence: TGCGCCAGCAGCTTGGTAGCGGGAGACCAAGAGACCCAGTACTTC. Protein product: CASSLVAGDQETQYF.

The chain has TRBV9 and TRBJ2-7; D is uncertain. This CDR3 is 15 amino acids long. Germline V gives CDR1 SGDLS, CDR2 YYNGEE. The germline V and J ends were trimmed by 1 base and 2 bases, with 13 bases remaining between them. The DNA for the CDR3 is TGTGCCAGCAGCGTAAGCACCTCTCTACCCTACGAGCAGTACTTC. This translates into CASSVSTSLPYEQYF.

The sample holds a few counts of this clone. The rearrangement uses TRBV29-1 and TRBJ1-2; 10 nucleotides match TRBD1. The CDR3 has 14 amino acids. The V segment lost 3 bases and the J segment 8 bases; nucleotides outside the gene matches: 9. Germline V gene data show CDR1 as SQVTM and CDR2 as ANQGSEA. CDR3: CSVDGTRTGGGYTF. As DNA, the CDR3 is TGCAGCGTTGATGGAACGAGGACAGGGGGAGGCTACACCTTC. Based on the CDR3 plus reference TRBV29-1 and TRBJ1-2, the full variable domain is SAVISQKPSRDICQRGTSLTIQCQVDSQVTMMFWYRQQPGQSLTLIATANQGSEATYESGFVIDKFPISRPNLTFSTLTVSNMSPEDSSIYLCSVDGTRTGGGYTFGSGTRLTVV.

The chain links TRBV15 to TRBJ1-5; the D gene is possibly TRBD1 (5 bases). Trimming took 3 bases from V and 3 from J, leaving 15 bases between them. This CDR3 contains 16 residues. Germline values: CDR1 LNHNV, CDR2 YYDKDF (reference sequence). The CDR3 region is CATSSERGVINQPQHF. CDR3 in DNA: TGTGCCACCAGCAGCGAAAGGGGTGTGATCAATCAGCCCCAGCATTTT.

The CDR3 loop is CSVEDLSSGGLAKNIQYF. The DNA of the CDR3 is TGCAGCGTTGAAGATCTTTCTAGTGGGGGATTAGCCAAAAACATTCAGTACTTC. The chain employs TRBV29-1 and TRBJ2-4; possibly TRBD1 or TRBD2 for D (5 bases each). The CDR3 totals 18 residues. Trimming stripped 0 bases from V and 0 bases from J, with 18 bases between. Germline V gene lookup returns CDR1 SQVTM and CDR2 ANQGSEA.

V gene TRBV28 combines with J gene TRBJ2-7; a possible D gene is TRBD1 (6 bases). V was clipped by 3 bases and J by 3 bases, with 12 bases between them. The CDR3 covers 14 residues. CDR1 and CDR2 (germline): MDHEN, SYDVKM. CDR3 in amino acids: CASSFPGVNYEQYF. CDR3 bases: TGTGCCAGCAGTTTCCCAGGGGTTAACTACGAGCAGTACTTC.

In its sample, this clone was seen once. The chain has TRBV19 and TRBJ2-1; 14 bases map to TRBD2. The V gene's germline CDR1 is LNHDA and CDR2 SQIVND (reference sequence). CDR3 length equals 15 residues. V lost 5 bases to trimming and J lost 9 bases; unmatched junction nucleotides: 6. The CDR3 region is CASSAGTSGRGEQFF. The DNA for the CDR3 is TGTGCCAGTAGTGCTGGGACTAGCGGGAGAGGTGAGCAGTTCTTC.

The chain combines TRBV7-2 with TRBJ2-2; 10 nucleotides line up with TRBD1. Germline V lookup: CDR1 SGHTA, CDR2 FQGNSA. The CDR3 contains 17 residues. J gave up 6 bases and V 4 bases, and 11 bases lay outside the gene matches. The CDR3 loop is CASSSYRDRGVSGELFF. The CDR3 DNA sequence: TGTGCCAGCAGCTCATACCGGGACAGGGGTGTGTCCGGGGAGCTGTTTTTT.

This clone was detected only once. This chain joins TRBV4-2 and TRBJ2-5; either TRBD1 or TRBD2 may supply D (7 bases each). V gave up 4 bases and J gave up 0 bases, with 12 bases separating them. The CDR3 is 15 amino acids. Germline V gene lookup returns CDR1 LGHNA and CDR2 YNFKEQ. In DNA form, the CDR3 reads TGTGCCAGCAGCCCGGGGGGACAGAACCAAGAGACCCAGTACTTC. Its protein product is CASSPGGQNQETQYF.

The chain combines TRBV30 with TRBJ2-3, with no clear D. V was cut by 1 base and J by 2 bases, with 7 bases left in between. The CDR3 covers 13 residues. The germline CDR1 and CDR2 sequences are GTSNPN and SVGIG (reference sequence). The CDR3 bases are TGTGCCTGGAGTGCTGGGTACACAGATACGCAGTATTTT. Translating gives CAWSAGYTDTQYF. Based on the CDR3 plus reference TRBV30 and TRBJ2-3, the full variable domain is SQTIHQWPATLVQPVGSPLSLECTVEGTSNPNLYWYRQAAGRGLQLLFYSVGIGQISSEVPQNLSASRPQDRQFILSSKKLLLSDSGFYLCAWSAGYTDTQYFGPGTRLTVL.

This clone showed up just a few times. This chain links TRBV28 with TRBJ1-2; TRBD1 agrees at 9 bases. The ends lost 6 bases at V and 4 bases at J; junction bases unmatched: 12. CDR3 length equals 16 residues. CDR1 is MDHEN, CDR2 SYDVKM, per germline. The CDR3 here is CASRRMGQGSSYGYTF. CDR3 bases: TGTGCCAGCAGGCGAATGGGACAGGGCTCCTCCTATGGCTACACCTTC.

The rearrangement joins TRBV5-8 to TRBJ2-1; TRBD2 matches at 10 bases. The CDR3 has 19 residues. J gave up 2 bases and V 2 bases, and 13 bases lay outside the gene matches. Germline V gene lookup returns CDR1 SGHTS and CDR2 YDEGEE. The CDR3 sequence is CASSFVLAGVSGAYNEQFF. The CDR3 DNA reads TGTGCCAGCAGCTTTGTGCTAGCGGGAGTGTCGGGGGCCTACAATGAGCAGTTCTTC.

The chain links TRBV19 to TRBJ2-1, with D possibly matching TRBD2 (9 bases). The V gene lost 1 base and the J gene lost 7 bases, with 23 bases spanning the gap. Germline lookup yields CDR1 LNHDA and CDR2 SQIVND (reference sequence). The CDR3 has 18 amino acids. CDR3 bases: TGTGCCAGTAGTATAGGGACAGGGAGGGCTAGCGGGAATAATGAGCAGTTCTTC. Amino acid sequence: CASSIGTGRASGNNEQFF.

This clone was picked up one time. The V call is TRBV19, the J call TRBJ1-5, with no clear D. V was pared by 3 bases and J by 7 bases, with 13 bases between. CDR1 is LNHDA, CDR2 SQIVND, per germline (reference sequence). The CDR3 length is 14 residues. DNA of the CDR3: TGTGCCAGTAGTATGGAGCAGAACGGACAGCCCCAGCATTTT. As protein: CASSMEQNGQPQHF. The complete variable domain, with remaining parts taken from reference TRBV19 and TRBJ1-5, reads DGGITQSPKYLFRKEGQNVTLSCEQNLNHDAMYWYRQDPGQGLRLIYYSQIVNDFQKGDIAEGYSVSREKKESFPLTVTSAQKNPTAFYLCASSMEQNGQPQHFGDGTRLSIL.

This rearrangement joins TRBV7-9 to TRBJ2-1; 11 bases fit TRBD2. V gave up 1 base and J gave up 6 bases; unmatched junction bases: 8. Germline V lookup: CDR1 SEHNR, CDR2 FQNEAQ (reference sequence). CDR3 length: 17 amino acids. This CDR3 is CASSLVTSGSDLNEQFF. The CDR3 DNA reads TGTGCCAGCAGCTTAGTAACTAGCGGGAGCGACCTCAATGAGCAGTTCTTC.